This is a list of T cell receptor beta chains from one sample in a study of T cells after yellow fever vaccination. TCRdb independently ran MiXCR on the 5' RACE reads; one entry per CDR3 protein. The data show tens of thousands of distinct CDR3 sequences, with 7.7% seen just once and about 40% held by the top ten. Source: CD8+ T cells sorted from PBMCs, taken on the day of the yellow fever booster vaccination. All receptors come from a man aged 25 to 45 who received the YFV17D yellow fever vaccine. CDR3s include the opening cysteine and the closing phenylalanine or tryptophan. Each record gives: V gene, clone size, J gene, D gene, CDR3 protein, CDR3 DNA. A D gene is named only where the DNA matches it firmly. Size values are once, few and many counts, or a class for expanded clones, and some rows have none.

v_call: TRBV29-1
clone_size: NA
j_call: TRBJ2-2
d_call: NA
cdr3_aa: CSGGLSGELFF
cdr3_nt: TGCAGCGGGGGTCTTTCCGGGGAGCTGTTTTTT

v_call: TRBV7-9
clone_size: few
j_call: TRBJ2-1
d_call: NA
cdr3_aa: CASSLGPTEQFF
cdr3_nt: TGTGCCAGCAGCTTAGGACCCACGGAGCAGTTCTTC

v_call: TRBV19
clone_size: few
j_call: TRBJ1-5
d_call: NA
cdr3_aa: CATLVLGAREQPQHF
cdr3_nt: TGTGCCACCCTGGTGCTGGGGGCGAGGGAGCAGCCCCAGCATTTT

v_call: TRBV6-2/TRBV6-3
clone_size: few
j_call: TRBJ2-1
d_call: TRBD2
cdr3_aa: CASSYSMGLAGVSSYNEQFF
cdr3_nt: TGTGCCAGCAGTTACTCGATGGGACTAGCGGGGGTAAGCTCCTACAATGAGCAGTTCTTC

v_call: TRBV25-1
clone_size: few
j_call: TRBJ2-2
d_call: NA
cdr3_aa: CASSEFSGSTGELFF
cdr3_nt: TGTGCCAGCAGTGAATTCAGTGGCAGCACCGGGGAGCTGTTTTTT

v_call: TRBV20-1
clone_size: few
j_call: TRBJ2-7
d_call: TRBD2
cdr3_aa: CSASGLAGPAEQYF
cdr3_nt: TGCAGTGCCAGTGGGCTAGCGGGGCCTGCCGAGCAGTACTTC

v_call: TRBV29-1
clone_size: many
j_call: TRBJ2-7
d_call: NA
cdr3_aa: CSVETGPYEQYF
cdr3_nt: TGCAGCGTTGAAACAGGGCCCTACGAGCAGTACTTC

v_call: TRBV5-1
clone_size: NA
j_call: TRBJ2-1
d_call: TRBD1
cdr3_aa: CASSLGQGKNEQFF
cdr3_nt: TGCGCCAGCAGCTTGGGACAGGGGAAAAATGAGCAGTTCTTC

v_call: TRBV11-1
clone_size: NA
j_call: TRBJ2-2
d_call: TRBD2
cdr3_aa: CASSLAYGTSGSYTGELFF
cdr3_nt: TGTGCCAGCAGCTTAGCCTACGGGACTAGCGGGAGTTACACCGGGGAGCTGTTTTTT

v_call: TRBV25-1
clone_size: NA
j_call: TRBJ2-1
d_call: NA
cdr3_aa: CASSEQVPEQFF
cdr3_nt: TGTGCCAGCAGTGAACAGGTACCTGAGCAGTTCTTC

v_call: TRBV6-6
clone_size: few
j_call: TRBJ2-1
d_call: NA
cdr3_aa: CATKGGGEQFF
cdr3_nt: TGTGCCACGAAGGGGGGGGGTGAGCAGTTCTTC

v_call: TRBV5-4
clone_size: NA
j_call: TRBJ2-2
d_call: NA
cdr3_aa: CASSFDRTNTGELFF
cdr3_nt: TGTGCCAGCAGCTTTGACAGAACGAACACCGGGGAGCTGTTTTTT

v_call: TRBV28
clone_size: medium-sized
j_call: TRBJ2-1
d_call: TRBD1
cdr3_aa: CASSSPGTGDDFYEQFF
cdr3_nt: TGTGCCAGCAGCTCCCCTGGGACAGGGGACGATTTTTATGAGCAGTTCTTC

v_call: TRBV4-3
clone_size: many
j_call: TRBJ2-7
d_call: NA
cdr3_aa: CASSQDPMSTGTAYEQYF
cdr3_nt: TGCGCCAGCAGCCAAGATCCTATGTCCACCGGGACGGCGTACGAGCAGTACTTC

v_call: TRBV6-7
clone_size: NA
j_call: TRBJ1-1
d_call: NA
cdr3_aa: CASSYSIDKNTEAFF
cdr3_nt: TGTGCCAGCAGTTACTCGATAGATAAGAACACTGAAGCTTTCTTT

v_call: TRBV20-1
clone_size: few
j_call: TRBJ2-1
d_call: NA
cdr3_aa: CSAGWGYEQFF
cdr3_nt: TGCAGTGCTGGCTGGGGGTATGAGCAGTTCTTC

v_call: TRBV14
clone_size: few
j_call: TRBJ1-2
d_call: NA
cdr3_aa: CASVSGAGGYTF
cdr3_nt: TGTGCCAGCGTGTCGGGGGCGGGAGGCTACACCTTC

v_call: TRBV19
clone_size: many
j_call: TRBJ2-3
d_call: TRBD2
cdr3_aa: CASSIDPSAGGTDTQYF
cdr3_nt: TGTGCCAGTAGTATAGATCCTTCGGCGGGAGGCACAGATACGCAGTATTTT

v_call: TRBV20-1
clone_size: few
j_call: TRBJ2-3
d_call: TRBD2
cdr3_aa: CSASLASGSSDTQYF
cdr3_nt: TGCAGTGCTAGCCTAGCAAGCGGGAGTTCAGATACGCAGTATTTT

v_call: TRBV7-8
clone_size: many
j_call: TRBJ2-7
d_call: NA
cdr3_aa: CASSLVEGDEQYF
cdr3_nt: TGTGCCAGCAGCTTAGTAGAAGGGGACGAGCAGTACTTC

v_call: TRBV5-4
clone_size: many
j_call: TRBJ2-7
d_call: NA
cdr3_aa: CASSLGTYEQYF
cdr3_nt: TGTGCCAGCAGCTTGGGAACCTACGAGCAGTACTTC

v_call: TRBV4-3
clone_size: few
j_call: TRBJ2-2
d_call: NA
cdr3_aa: CASSHSALSTGELFF
cdr3_nt: TGCGCCAGCAGCCATTCCGCCCTCTCAACCGGGGAGCTGTTTTTT

v_call: TRBV5-4
clone_size: NA
j_call: TRBJ2-7
d_call: TRBD1
cdr3_aa: CASSFTGTGVVEQYF
cdr3_nt: TGTGCCAGCAGCTTTACAGGGACAGGGGTCGTTGAGCAGTACTTC

v_call: TRBV11-2
clone_size: NA
j_call: TRBJ2-7
d_call: NA
cdr3_aa: CASSLERGSSYEQYF
cdr3_nt: TGTGCCAGCAGCTTAGAAAGGGGCAGCTCCTACGAGCAGTACTTC

v_call: TRBV27
clone_size: few
j_call: TRBJ2-7
d_call: NA
cdr3_aa: CASSPGHPSYEQYF
cdr3_nt: TGTGCCAGCAGTCCTGGACACCCGTCCTACGAGCAGTACTTC

v_call: TRBV3-1
clone_size: NA
j_call: TRBJ1-2
d_call: NA
cdr3_aa: CASSQVAYANYGYTF
cdr3_nt: TGTGCCAGCAGCCAAGTCGCTTATGCCAACTATGGCTACACCTTC

v_call: TRBV20-1
clone_size: many
j_call: TRBJ2-1
d_call: NA
cdr3_aa: CSARAYTIRNEQFF
cdr3_nt: TGCAGTGCTAGAGCGTATACCATACGCAATGAGCAGTTCTTC

v_call: TRBV7-6
clone_size: few
j_call: TRBJ2-7
d_call: NA
cdr3_aa: CASSFVTAGEQYF
cdr3_nt: TGTGCCAGCAGCTTCGTGACAGCCGGTGAGCAGTACTTC

v_call: TRBV29-1
clone_size: NA
j_call: TRBJ2-2
d_call: NA
cdr3_aa: CSVVLAGELFF
cdr3_nt: TGCAGCGTTGTGCTGGCCGGGGAGCTGTTTTTT